These 26 T cell receptor beta chains originate from one sample sequenced in a study of blood T cell repertoires in COVID-19. Clones were sequenced by immunoSEQ multiplex PCR, and TCRdb holds only the in-frame ones, with some missing. The sample has 40,000 to 50,000 clones, about 82% seen once. The sample taken for sequencing was peripheral blood. Receptor source: a woman aged 55-69 years with acute or convalescent COVID-19.

The chain couples TRBV11-2 to TRBJ2-5; D is possibly TRBD1 (5 bases). The CDR3 sequence is 14 residues long. CDR1 SGHAT and CDR2 FQNNGV come from the germline V gene. The V and J ends lost 6 bases and 0 bases respectively, with 11 bases between them. The CDR3 bases are TGTGCCAGCAGTCCAGAAGGGGACCAAGAGACCCAGTACTTC. Translation gives CASSPEGDQETQYF.

The chain links TRBV7-9 to TRBJ2-5, with D tentatively TRBD1 (5 bases). V was cut by 2 bases and J by 2 bases, with 6 bases left in between. Per germline, CDR1 SEHNR and CDR2 FQNEAQ (reference sequence). The CDR3 has 13 residues. CDR3 DNA: TGTGCCAGCAGCTTAAGGGGACAAGAGACCCAGTACTTC. Translating gives CASSLRGQETQYF. The full variable domain, with the rest looked up from reference TRBV7-9 and TRBJ2-5, is DTGVSQNPRHKITKRGQNVTFRCDPISEHNRLYWYRQTLGQGPEFLTYFQNEAQLEKSRLLSDRFSAERPKGSFSTLEIQRTEQGDSAMYLCASSLRGQETQYFGPGTRLLVL.

V and J are TRBV12-5 and TRBJ1-2; no clear D. The CDR3 runs 13 residues. Germline V gene lookup returns CDR1 LGHNT and CDR2 FRNRAP. Trimming left V 2 bases short and J 2 bases short, with 6 bases between. CDR3 DNA: TGTGCTAGTGGTTTGTACATGAACTATGGCTACACCTTC. Its translation: CASGLYMNYGYTF.

This chain links TRBV29-1 with TRBJ2-7; no clear D. V was shortened by 4 bases and J by 0 bases, with 4 bases between the two germline ends. The CDR3 length is 11 residues. Germline assignment: CDR1 SQVTM and CDR2 ANQGSEA. CDR3 sequence: CSVGRSYEQYF. CDR3 nucleotide sequence: TGCAGCGTTGGTCGCTCCTACGAGCAGTACTTC.

The V gene is TRBV5-5, the J gene TRBJ2-1; 11 positions agree with TRBD2. V was clipped by 2 bases and J by 7 bases; unmatched bases: 5. The length of the CDR3 is 15 residues. Germline-derived CDR1 and CDR2 are SGHKS and YYEKEE (reference sequence). CDR3: CASSLLAGARNEQFF. The CDR3 DNA is TGTGCCAGCAGCTTACTAGCGGGGGCCCGGAATGAGCAGTTCTTC.

This clone was found once. The genes are TRBV28 and TRBJ2-6, with D tentatively TRBD2 (5 bases). CDR3 length: 17 amino acids. The germline V gene encodes CDR1 MDHEN and CDR2 SYDVKM. The V end was cut by 6 bases, the J end by 1 base, with 16 bases between. The CDR3 region is CASSLTGVYSGANVLTF. The DNA for the CDR3 is TGTGCCAGCAGCCTCACCGGGGTTTATTCTGGGGCCAACGTCCTGACTTTC.

In regard to this clone: A junction boundary mismatches the germline segment, possibly from a read error. The CDR3 sequence: CASSAIQGPGELFF. Here the CDR3 DNA reads TGTGCTAGCAGCGCAATACAGGGACCCGGGGAGCTGTTTTTT. This chain joins TRBV7-7 and TRBJ2-2, with D perhaps TRBD1 (6 bases). This CDR3 has 14 amino acids. CDR1 SSHAT and CDR2 FNYEAQ come from the germline V gene (reference sequence).

The chain recombines TRBV5-8 with TRBJ2-1; possibly TRBD2 for D (6 bases). Germline CDR1 and CDR2: SGHTS and YDEGEE. V was cut by 2 bases and J by 6 bases, with 15 bases left in between. This CDR3 comprises 15 residues. CDR3 sequence (DNA): TGTGCCAGCAGCTTTGCCGGGAGATCCGGCAATGAGCAGTTCTTC. Translated, it gives CASSFAGRSGNEQFF.

The V and J genes are TRBV5-4 and TRBJ2-1; 11 positions agree with TRBD2. Trimming took 3 bases from V and 8 from J; bases not matched to a gene: 7. Germline CDR1 reads SGHNT; CDR2 reads YYREEE (reference sequence). This CDR3 has 15 residues. The CDR3 coding sequence is TGTGCCAGCAGCTCCGGTGGGACTAGCGGTTATGAGCAGTTCTTC. It translates to CASSSGGTSGYEQFF.

J is TRBJ2-5 and V is TRBV7-7; weak D call: TRBD2 (6 bases). Per the germline V gene, CDR1 is SSHAT and CDR2 is FNYEAQ (reference sequence). CDR3 size: 15 residues. The V end was cut by 5 bases, the J end by 5 bases, with 18 bases between. The CDR3 nucleotides read TGTGCCAGCAGCCGCGGTCGGGCGGCGGGGGAGACCCAGTACTTC. Translation: CASSRGRAAGETQYF.

The CDR3 is CASSSHKDRVNYGYTF. The DNA for the CDR3 is TGTGCCAGCAGTTCCCATAAAGACCGGGTTAACTATGGCTACACCTTC. The rearrangement uses TRBV6-6 and TRBJ1-2; the D is unclear. Germline CDR1 MNHNY, CDR2 SVGAGI (reference sequence). The CDR3 extends over 16 amino acids. Trimming stripped 4 bases from V and 1 base from J, with 16 bases between.

This sequence joins TRBV5-4 and TRBJ1-5; D is unclear. This CDR3 has 13 residues. With 0 bases removed from V and 4 bases from J, the gap between germline ends came to 5 bases. Germline CDR1 and CDR2: SGHNT and YYREEE (reference sequence). This CDR3 is CASSLDPNQPQHF. The CDR3 nucleotides read TGTGCCAGCAGCTTGGATCCGAATCAGCCCCAGCATTTT.

This clone came up once. The chain carries TRBV27 and TRBJ2-3; TRBD2 matches 9 bases. CDR1 MNHEY and CDR2 SMNVEV come from the germline V gene (reference sequence). V dropped 1 base and J dropped 1; count of bases not matched to a gene: 9. This CDR3 comprises 18 residues. Here the CDR3 DNA reads TGTGCCAGCAGTTTATTTGCGGGAGGGCCTTTGGGCACAGATACGCAGTATTTT. Amino acid sequence: CASSLFAGGPLGTDTQYF.

In regard to this clone: One end of the junction varies from germline; a read error may be responsible. The chain links TRBV7-7 to TRBJ2-1, with 11 bases identical to TRBD1. There are 14 residues in the CDR3. Germline V gene lookup returns CDR1 SSHAT and CDR2 FNYEAQ (reference sequence). The CDR3 region has the DNA TGTGCTAGCAGCCCCGGGACAGGGGGACATGAGCAGTTCTTC. It translates to CASSPGTGGHEQFF.

The chain joins TRBV29-1 to TRBJ1-2; 9 bases match TRBD1. The V gene's germline CDR1 is SQVTM and CDR2 ANQGSEA. The CDR3 covers 10 residues. V lost 7 bases, J lost 14 bases, and 8 bases stayed unmatched. The CDR3 DNA is TGCAGCGCCGAGGACAGGGGAGAAACCTTC. Amino acids: CSAEDRGETF.

The rearrangement joins TRBV3-1 (or the pseudogene TRBV3-2) to TRBJ1-1; D is ambiguous. In germline, CDR1 is LGHDT, CDR2 YNNKEL (reference sequence). Trimming stripped 3 bases from V and 6 bases from J, with 11 bases between. This CDR3 contains 13 residues. The CDR3 spells CASSHSTNAEAFF. CDR3 coding DNA: TGTGCCAGCAGCCACTCCACTAACGCTGAAGCTTTCTTT.

The chain combines TRBV19 with TRBJ1-1; D uncertain. V was trimmed by 2 bases and J by 1 base, leaving 14 bases between them. CDR3 length equals 16 residues. Germline values: CDR1 LNHDA, CDR2 SQIVND (reference sequence). The CDR3 reads CASSIWRGYGNTEAFF. The CDR3 region has the DNA TGTGCCAGTAGTATATGGCGAGGGTACGGGAACACTGAAGCTTTCTTT.

In the case of this clone: Other DNA sequences in the same sample also yield this CDR3. The V and J genes are TRBV18 and TRBJ1-1; a possible D gene is TRBD1 (5 bases). Germline V gene lookup returns CDR1 KGHSH and CDR2 LQKENI. Trimming cost V 2 bases and J 1 base, with 5 bases left between them. This CDR3 has 13 amino acids. In DNA form, the CDR3 reads TGTGCCAGCTCACCAACAGGGAACACTGAAGCTTTCTTT. It encodes CASSPTGNTEAFF. The variable domain in full, completed from reference TRBV18 and TRBJ1-1, reads NAGVMQNPRHLVRRRGQEARLRCSPMKGHSHVYWYRQLPEEGLKFMVYLQKENIIDESGMPKERFSAEFPKEGPSILRIQQVVRGDSAAYFCASSPTGNTEAFFGQGTRLTVV.

The V and J genes are TRBV10-1 and TRBJ1-6; no clear D. Trimming cost V 6 bases and J 0 bases, with 6 bases left between them. The CDR3 covers 14 residues. Germline V gene lookup returns CDR1 WNHNN and CDR2 SYGVQD (reference sequence). CDR3 coding DNA: TGCGCCAGCAGGGGGAGCTCCTATAATTCACCCCTCCACTTT. The encoded protein is CASRGSSYNSPLHF.

The chain uses TRBV10-1 and TRBJ1-1, with D perhaps matching TRBD1 (6 bases). Between the trimmed V and J ends, which lost 3 bases and 5 bases, there was a span of 13 bases. CDR3 length: 14 residues. CDR1 is WNHNN and CDR2 is SYGVQD in the germline V gene (reference sequence). DNA of the CDR3: TGCGCCAGCAGTGATCCAGGGGAGAGTACTGAAGCTTTCTTT. It encodes CASSDPGESTEAFF.

This clone was counted a few times. V is TRBV9 and J is TRBJ1-5; D gene unclear. The CDR3 spans 15 residues. Trimming pared 0 bases from V and 4 bases from J, leaving 11 bases between. Germline CDR1 is SGDLS and CDR2 is YYNGEE. Written as DNA, the CDR3 is TGTGCCAGCAGCGTAGGGCCGGGAGGGAATCAGCCCCAGCATTTT. Its translation is CASSVGPGGNQPQHF.

V gene TRBV5-6 combines with J gene TRBJ2-1; the D is unclear. The CDR3 totals 12 residues. The V end was cut by 5 bases, the J end by 13 bases, with 16 bases between. Germline assignment: CDR1 SGHDT and CDR2 YYEEEE. CDR3 loop: CASRGSGPDQFF. CDR3 bases: TGTGCCAGCAGAGGTTCGGGTCCAGACCAGTTCTTC. Drawing the rest from reference TRBV5-6 and TRBJ2-1, the complete variable domain is DAGVTQSPTHLIKTRGQQVTLRCSPKSGHDTVSWYQQALGQGPQFIFQYYEEEERQRGNFPDRFSGHQFPNYSSELNVNALLLGDSALYLCASRGSGPDQFFGPGTRLTVL.

The V and J genes are TRBV12-3 or TRBV12-4 and TRBJ1-2; D possibly corresponds to TRBD1 (5 bases). CDR3 length equals 12 residues. V dropped 7 bases and J dropped 6 bases, with 12 bases sitting between them. Here the CDR3 reads CASIRGVDGYTF. The CDR3, as DNA: TGTGCCAGCATCCGGGGGGTGGATGGCTACACCTTC.

The V call is TRBV5-5, the J call TRBJ1-2; D might be TRBD1 (6 bases). Per germline, CDR1 SGHKS and CDR2 YYEKEE (reference sequence). CDR3 length: 14 residues. V lost 1 base and J lost 7, with 14 bases in between. For the CDR3, the DNA is TGTGCCAGCAGCTTGAGCGGGGGGCAGGTTGGCTACACCTTC. Protein sequence: CASSLSGGQVGYTF.

The chain has TRBV24-1 and TRBJ2-5; TRBD2 aligns across 12 bases. The germline V gene encodes CDR1 KGHDR and CDR2 SFDVKD. With 4 bases clipped from V and 1 base from J, the junction kept 6 bases outside the gene matches. The CDR3 covers 17 residues. DNA for the CDR3: TGTGCCACCAGTGACGGAAGACTAGCGGGAGTCCAAGAGACCCAGTACTTC. Residues: CATSDGRLAGVQETQYF.

CDR3 amino acids: CSVDLGVGELFF. The CDR3 DNA is TGCAGCGTTGATCTAGGGGTCGGGGAGCTGTTTTTT. The chain combines TRBV29-1 with TRBJ2-2; TRBD1 might be the D (5 bases). The CDR3 totals 12 residues. Trimming removed 3 bases at V and 7 bases at J, with 9 bases between. The germline V gene encodes CDR1 SQVTM and CDR2 ANQGSEA.